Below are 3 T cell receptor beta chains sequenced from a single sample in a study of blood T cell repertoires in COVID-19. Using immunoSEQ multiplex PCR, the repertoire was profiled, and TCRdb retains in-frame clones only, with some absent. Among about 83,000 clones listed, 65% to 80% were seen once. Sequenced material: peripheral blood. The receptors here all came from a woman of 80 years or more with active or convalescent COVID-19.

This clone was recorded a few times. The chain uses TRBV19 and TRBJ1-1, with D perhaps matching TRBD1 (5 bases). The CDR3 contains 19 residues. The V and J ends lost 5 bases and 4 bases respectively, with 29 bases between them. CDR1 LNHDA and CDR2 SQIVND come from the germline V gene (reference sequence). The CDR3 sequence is CASSLLRTGRAGMSTEAFF. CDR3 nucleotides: TGTGCCAGTAGTCTATTACGTACGGGTCGCGCAGGGATGAGCACTGAAGCTTTCTTT.

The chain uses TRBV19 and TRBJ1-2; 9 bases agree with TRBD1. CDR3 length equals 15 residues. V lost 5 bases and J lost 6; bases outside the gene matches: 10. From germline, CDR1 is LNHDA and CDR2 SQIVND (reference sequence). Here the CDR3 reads CASSLGDRAWNGYTF. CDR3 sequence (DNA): TGTGCCAGTAGTTTGGGGGACAGGGCATGGAATGGCTACACCTTC.

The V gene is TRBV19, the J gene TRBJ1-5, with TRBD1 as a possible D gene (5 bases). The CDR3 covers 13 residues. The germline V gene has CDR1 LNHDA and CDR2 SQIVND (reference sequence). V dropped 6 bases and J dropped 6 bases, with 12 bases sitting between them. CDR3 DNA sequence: TGTGCCAGTAGCAATCAGGGTGGTCAGCCCCAGCATTTT. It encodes CASSNQGGQPQHF.